What follows is one T cell receptor (beta chain) and its context. This CDR3 has 15 residues. In germline, CDR1 is SEHNR, CDR2 FQNEAQ (reference sequence). Trimming stripped 11 bases from V and 1 base from J, with 18 bases between. The sample comes from a study of blood T cell repertoires in COVID-19. Study details: COVID-19 samples collected from the United States, Italy and Spain covered acute and convalescent phases. From T cells, B-cell-depleted T cells, or PBMCs came the material, which was cDNA or gDNA.

Authors' data handling: Amplification with reference gene primers provided the estimates of nucleated cell counts. Produced via immunoSEQ multiplex PCR; TCRdb's table is partial and in-frame only. Clonal size and the V and J genes are those of that table, whereas D and trimming came from the DNA. This sample carries tens of thousands of clones, 88% of them seen once, and the ten largest clones take approximately 4.8%. This chain joins TRBV7-9 and TRBJ2-1; TRBD2 might be the D (5 bases). The sequence came from a human donor in a cohort sampled during active COVID-19. Sequencing was performed on peripheral blood. The CDR3 sequence is CAGSGKLGSYNEQFF. The CDR3 DNA reads as TGTGCCGGGAGTGGGAAACTAGGGTCCTACAATGAGCAGTTCTTC. The whole variable domain, filled in from reference TRBV7-9 and TRBJ2-1, reads DTGVSQNPRHKITKRGQNVTFRCDPISEHNRLYWYRQTLGQGPEFLTYFQNEAQLEKSRLLSDRFSAERPKGSFSTLEIQRTEQGDSAMYLCAGSGKLGSYNEQFFGPGTRLTVL.